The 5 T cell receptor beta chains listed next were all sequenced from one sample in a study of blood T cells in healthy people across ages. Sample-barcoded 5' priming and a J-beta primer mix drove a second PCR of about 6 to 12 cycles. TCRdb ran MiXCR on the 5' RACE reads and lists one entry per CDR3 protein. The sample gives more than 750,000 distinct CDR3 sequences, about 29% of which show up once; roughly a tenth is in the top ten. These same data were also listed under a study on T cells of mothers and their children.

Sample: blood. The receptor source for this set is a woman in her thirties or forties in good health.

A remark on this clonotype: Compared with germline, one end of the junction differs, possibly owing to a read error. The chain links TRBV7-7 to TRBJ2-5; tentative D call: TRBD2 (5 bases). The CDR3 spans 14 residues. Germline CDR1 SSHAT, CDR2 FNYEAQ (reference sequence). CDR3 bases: TGTGCTAGCAGCTTGGCGGGCCTTCGAGAGACCCAGTACTTC. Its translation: CASSLAGLRETQYF.

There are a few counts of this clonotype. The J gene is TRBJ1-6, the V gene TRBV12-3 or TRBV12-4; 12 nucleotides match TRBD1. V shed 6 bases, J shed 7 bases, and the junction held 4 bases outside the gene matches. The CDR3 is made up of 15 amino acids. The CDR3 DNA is TGTGCCAGCAGGGGGGGGACAGGGGGCAATTCACCCCTCCACTTT. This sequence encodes CASRGGTGGNSPLHF.

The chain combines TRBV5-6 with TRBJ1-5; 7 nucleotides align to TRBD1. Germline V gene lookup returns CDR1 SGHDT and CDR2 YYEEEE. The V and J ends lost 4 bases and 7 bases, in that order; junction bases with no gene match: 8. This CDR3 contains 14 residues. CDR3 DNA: TGTGCCAGCAGCCAAGGGGCAGGGGGACAGCCCCAGCATTTT. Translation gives CASSQGAGGQPQHF.

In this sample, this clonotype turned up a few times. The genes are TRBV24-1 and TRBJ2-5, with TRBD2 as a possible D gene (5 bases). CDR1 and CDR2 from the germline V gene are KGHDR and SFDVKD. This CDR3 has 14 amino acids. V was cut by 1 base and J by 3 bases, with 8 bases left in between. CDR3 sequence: CATSDFVGEETQYF. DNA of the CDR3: TGTGCCACCAGTGATTTTGTCGGGGAAGAGACCCAGTACTTC.

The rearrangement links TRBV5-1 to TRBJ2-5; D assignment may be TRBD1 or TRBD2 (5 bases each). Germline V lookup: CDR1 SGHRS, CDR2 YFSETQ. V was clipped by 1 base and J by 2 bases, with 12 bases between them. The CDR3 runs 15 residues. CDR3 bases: TGCGCCAGCAGCTTGAGGGGACGGCGACAAGAGACCCAGTACTTC. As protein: CASSLRGRRQETQYF. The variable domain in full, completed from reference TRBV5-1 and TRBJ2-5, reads KAGVTQTPRYLIKTRGQQVTLSCSPISGHRSVSWYQQTPGQGLQFLFEYFSETQRNKGNFPGRFSGRQFSNSRSEMNVSTLELGDSALYLCASSLRGRRQETQYFGPGTRLLVL.